The 2 T cell receptor beta chains below come from one sample, sequenced in a study of CD8 T cells in ankylosing spondylitis. Study findings and constraints: Characteristic of ankylosing spondylitis blood, it appeared, was a TCR beta motif comprising about eight highly homologous variants.

TCRdb ran MiXCR on the 5' RACE reads and lists one entry per CDR3 protein. The top ten hold around 16% of the sample, which has about 390,000 distinct CDR3 sequences, about 22% seen once. No antigen has been identified for these receptors. The specimen sequenced was blood, either unsorted or a sorted T cell fraction (not recorded which). The receptor source for this set is a male donor with ankylosing spondylitis.

A few counts support this clonotype. The chain employs TRBV12-3 or TRBV12-4 and TRBJ2-1; D may be TRBD1 (5 bases). V gave up 6 bases and J gave up 5 bases, with 17 bases separating them. The CDR3 runs to 15 residues. CDR3 in DNA: TGTGCCAGCAGCCCAGACGATGACAGAGACAATGAGCAGTTCTTC. Protein product: CASSPDDDRDNEQFF.

V gene TRBV7-2 combines with J gene TRBJ2-1, with TRBD1 matching over 8 bases. The CDR3 is 12 residues long. Per the germline V gene, CDR1 is SGHTA and CDR2 is FQGNSA. The V segment lost 3 bases and the J segment 9 bases; nucleotides outside the gene matches: 1. In DNA form, the CDR3 reads TGTGCCAGCAGCTTCGACAGGGGTGAGCAGTTCTTC. Its translation: CASSFDRGEQFF.